This T cell receptor (beta chain) comes out of a study of blood T cells in healthy people across ages. Broader study findings: The percentage of naive T cells correlated strongly with TCR beta diversity.

V dropped 2 bases and J dropped 3 bases, with 20 bases sitting between them. CDR1 MNHNS and CDR2 SASEGT come from the germline V gene. The CDR3 sequence is 17 residues long. A second PCR, run for about 7 to 11 cycles, used a sample-barcoded 5' primer plus a J-beta primer mix. Using its own MiXCR run on the 5' RACE reads, TCRdb lists one record per CDR3 protein. The table includes some 780,000 distinct CDR3 sequences, 56% detected once. About this clonotype: Its antigen remains unidentified. This clone may be a read error of a much larger clone one base away.

The V gene is TRBV6-1, the J gene TRBJ2-7; D perhaps matches TRBD1 (5 bases). The clonotype comes from a man aged 40-50 years in good health. Material for sequencing was blood. Here the CDR3 reads CASSERSTVSIFYEQYF. The CDR3 nucleotides are TGTGCCAGCAGTGAAAGATCGACAGTGTCTATTTTCTACGAGCAGTACTTC.